This T cell receptor beta chain was captured in a study of blood T cell repertoires in COVID-19. About the study: COVID-19 samples collected from the United States, Italy and Spain covered acute and convalescent phases. PBMCs, B-cell-depleted T cells, or T cells provided the cDNA or gDNA that made up the material.

Trimming left V 2 bases short and J 1 base short, with 14 bases between. The CDR3 contains 16 residues. Germline-derived CDR1 and CDR2 are MNHEY and SVGEGT. Per the authors' pipeline: Estimation of nucleated cell counts relied on the amplification of reference gene primers. Sequencing used immunoSEQ multiplex PCR; TCRdb keeps in-frame clones, though not all of them. That table supplies the V and J calls and clone size; D and trimming were determined from the DNA. The sample comprises over 12,000 clones, over 80% of which are singletons, and 5.4% rests with the top ten. The source is a human donor in a cohort sampled during active COVID-19. The rearrangement links TRBV6-2 or TRBV6-3 to TRBJ1-1; D possibly corresponds to TRBD1 (6 bases). Sequenced: peripheral blood. CDR3 nucleotide sequence: TGTGCCAGCAGTTACACTCAGGGACAACAGAACACTGAAGCTTTCTTT. It is translated as CASSYTQGQQNTEAFF.